The text below deals with one T cell receptor beta chain. Trimming took 1 base from V and 0 from J, leaving 13 bases between them. From germline, CDR1 is LGHNA and CDR2 YNFKEQ. This CDR3 region has 17 residues. A single run covered 15-18 subjects with over 170 million TCR-beta sequences. TCRdb called the 5' RACE reads again in MiXCR, with one record for every CDR3 protein. The table records 50,000 or so distinct CDR3 sequences, 15% to 20% of them present only once. This sample was included in a study of neurological immune-mediated disorders. This clonotype originated in a man between 60 and 75 years old in good health. What was sequenced was PBMCs. The chain employs TRBV4-2 and TRBJ1-3, with D uncertain. The CDR3 DNA reads TGTGCCAGCAGCCAAGTATTCCCGGGGATCTCTGGAAACACCATATATTTT. This encodes CASSQVFPGISGNTIYF.